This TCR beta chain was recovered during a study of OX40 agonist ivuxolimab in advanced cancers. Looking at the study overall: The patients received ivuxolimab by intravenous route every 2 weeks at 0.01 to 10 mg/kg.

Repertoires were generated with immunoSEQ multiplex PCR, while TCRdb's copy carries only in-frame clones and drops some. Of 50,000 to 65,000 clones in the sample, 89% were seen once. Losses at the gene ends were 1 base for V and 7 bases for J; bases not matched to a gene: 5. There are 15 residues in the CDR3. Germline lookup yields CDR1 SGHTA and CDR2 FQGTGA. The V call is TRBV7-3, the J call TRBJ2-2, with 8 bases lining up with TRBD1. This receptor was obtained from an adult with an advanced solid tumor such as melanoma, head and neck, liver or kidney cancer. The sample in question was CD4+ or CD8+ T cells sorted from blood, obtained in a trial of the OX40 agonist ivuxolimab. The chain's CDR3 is CASSLKTGAGGELFF. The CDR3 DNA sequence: TGTGCCAGCAGCTTAAAGACAGGGGCTGGCGGGGAGCTGTTTTTT.